This is a list of T cell receptor beta chains from one sample in a study of blood T cells in healthy people across ages. From the 5' RACE reads, TCRdb called clonotypes with MiXCR, one entry per CDR3 protein. The table records some 1.7 million distinct CDR3 sequences, roughly 28% of them present only once. Sequenced sample: blood. The receptors originated from a woman in her twenties or thirties in good health. The CDR3 runs from the conserved cysteine through the conserved F or W. The D gene is left open where the match is weak. Not every row has a clone size; where given, it reads once, few, many or a size class.

j_call v_call clone_size d_call cdr3_aa cdr3_nt
TRBJ1-1 TRBV5-1 - - CASSIGSNTEAFF TGCGCCAGCAGCATTGGATCGAACACTGAAGCTTTCTTT
TRBJ1-4 TRBV2 few - CASTWGANEKLFF TGTGCCAGCACCTGGGGCGCTAATGAAAAACTGTTTTTT
TRBJ2-2 TRBV5-1 - - CASSSSPGSNTGELFF TGCGCCAGCAGCTCCTCCCCGGGCTCGAACACCGGGGAGCTGTTTTTT
TRBJ1-3 TRBV4-1 - - CASSQFLPGSSGNTIYF TGCGCCAGCAGCCAATTCCTACCGGGGAGCTCTGGAAACACCATATATTTT
TRBJ2-7 TRBV7-9 few - CASRPKQGYEQYF TGTGCCAGCAGACCGAAACAGGGCTACGAGCAGTACTTC
TRBJ2-5 TRBV20-1 - - CSARDLLGETQYF TGCAGTGCTAGAGATTTGTTAGGAGAGACCCAGTACTTC
TRBJ2-4 TRBV12-5 - TRBD1 CASGFGTVENIQYF TGTGCTAGTGGTTTCGGGACAGTTGAAAACATTCAGTACTTC
TRBJ2-5 TRBV20-1 - - CSSPGLNQETQYF TGCAGTTCACCGGGACTGAACCAAGAGACCCAGTACTTC
TRBJ2-3 TRBV7-9 many TRBD2 CASSPPSGGPDTQYF TGTGCCAGCAGCCCCCCTAGCGGGGGCCCAGATACGCAGTATTTT
TRBJ2-3 TRBV7-6 - - CASSYTLGSLDTQYF TGTGCCAGCAGCTACACATTAGGTTCTCTAGATACGCAGTATTTT
TRBJ2-5 TRBV30 few - CAWSLGVALQETQYF TGTGCCTGGAGCCTAGGGGTGGCCCTCCAAGAGACCCAGTACTTC
TRBJ2-7 TRBV12-3/TRBV12-4 many - CASSSAHRGRGDEQYF TGTGCCAGCAGTTCGGCCCACAGGGGCCGGGGGGACGAGCAGTACTTC
TRBJ1-2 TRBV11-2 - - CASSLGIDTPYGYTF TGTGCCAGCAGCTTAGGAATCGACACCCCCTATGGCTACACCTTC
TRBJ2-1 TRBV12-3/TRBV12-4 - TRBD1 CASTGTGGWNEQFF TGTGCCAGCACCGGGACAGGGGGCTGGAATGAGCAGTTCTTC
TRBJ2-3 TRBV28 few TRBD2 CASSLHTAGGPIGTDTQYF TGTGCCAGCAGTCTCCACACGGCGGGGGGGCCTATCGGCACAGATACGCAGTATTTT
TRBJ2-5 TRBV29-1 - TRBD2 CSLGAGDETQYF TGCAGCCTAGGAGCGGGAGATGAGACCCAGTACTTC
TRBJ1-1 TRBV20-1 - TRBD1 CSAPTGRTEAFF TGCAGTGCTCCGACAGGGCGCACTGAAGCTTTCTTT
TRBJ2-1 TRBV11-2 - - CASSLDLQSSYNEQFF TGTGCCAGCAGCTTAGACCTGCAGAGCTCCTACAATGAGCAGTTCTTC
TRBJ1-4 TRBV12-3/TRBV12-4 many - CASSSFDPFATNEKLFF TGTGCCAGCAGTTCCTTTGACCCATTTGCAACTAATGAAAAACTGTTTTTT
TRBJ1-2 TRBV20-1 - - CSASQAPGYTF TGCAGTGCAAGCCAGGCTCCGGGCTACACCTTC
TRBJ2-3 TRBV19 - - CASSGFVNTDTQYF TGTGCCAGTAGTGGTTTTGTTAACACAGATACGCAGTATTTT
TRBJ2-4 TRBV18 few TRBD1 CVSRTQGARAKNIQYF TGTGTCAGCCGAACTCAGGGGGCACGGGCCAAAAACATTCAGTACTTC
TRBJ2-5 TRBV29-1 few TRBD2 CSVGGLVWQTQYF TGCAGCGTTGGCGGACTAGTTTGGCAGACCCAGTACTTC
TRBJ2-1 TRBV28 once TRBD2 CASSPMPSGGDNEQFF TGTGCCAGCAGCCCCATGCCCAGCGGGGGGGACAATGAGCAGTTCTTC
TRBJ2-3 TRBV6-5 - - CASSYLGQRTDTQYF TGTGCCAGCAGTTATCTTGGACAGCGCACAGATACGCAGTATTTT
TRBJ2-1 TRBV7-2 - TRBD2 CASSLVPSGRYSEQFF TGTGCCAGCAGCTTAGTGCCCAGCGGGAGGTATAGTGAGCAGTTCTTC
TRBJ2-3 TRBV10-2 few - CASSLGGLRATQYF TGCGCCAGCAGTCTCGGAGGGCTCCGAGCTACGCAGTATTTT
TRBJ1-2 TRBV7-8 - - CASSLASQGSGYGYTF TGTGCCAGCAGCTTAGCGAGCCAGGGGTCAGGCTATGGCTACACCTTC
TRBJ2-2 TRBV28 - - CASSPYRELVTGELFF TGTGCCAGCAGTCCATACAGGGAATTGGTCACCGGGGAGCTGTTTTTT
TRBJ1-5 TRBV5-5 once - CASSLRDTTVQPQHF TGTGCCAGCAGCCTCCGGGACACCACTGTTCAGCCCCAGCATTTT
TRBJ1-5 TRBV28 - TRBD1 CASSPRTGRRNQPQHF TGTGCCAGCAGTCCGAGGACAGGGAGGCGCAATCAGCCCCAGCATTTT
TRBJ1-1 TRBV18 - - CASSAEGNTEAFF TGTGCCAGCTCTGCCGAGGGGAACACTGAAGCTTTCTTT
TRBJ2-7 TRBV27 many - CASSGRDRDYEQYF TGTGCCAGCAGTGGCCGGGACCGCGACTACGAGCAGTACTTC
TRBJ2-3 TRBV9 many - CASSETSTDTQYF TGTGCCAGCAGCGAGACTAGCACAGATACGCAGTATTTT
TRBJ2-1 TRBV5-6 - TRBD2 CASSFGSGSPSYNEQFF TGTGCCAGCAGCTTCGGTAGCGGGAGCCCCTCCTACAATGAGCAGTTCTTC
TRBJ1-2 TRBV11-2 many - CASSPRTVNYGYTF TGTGCCAGCAGCCCAAGGACAGTAAACTATGGCTACACCTTC
TRBJ2-2 TRBV12-3/TRBV12-4 few - CASSWRTLPTGELFF TGTGCCAGCAGTTGGAGGACACTCCCCACCGGGGAGCTGTTTTTT
TRBJ2-6 TRBV11-2 - TRBD1 CASSKWARGYGANVLTF TGTGCCAGCAGCAAATGGGCCAGGGGGTATGGGGCCAACGTCCTGACTTTC
TRBJ2-7 TRBV12-3/TRBV12-4 few - CASSPLLAYGQYF TGTGCCAGCAGCCCCCTGTTGGCCTACGGGCAGTACTTC
TRBJ2-7 TRBV13 - TRBD2 CASSSRGSRGVYEQYF TGTGCCAGCAGCAGCCGCGGGAGTCGTGGAGTCTACGAGCAGTACTTC
TRBJ2-6 TRBV5-1 - - CASSFWPKTDYSGANVLTF TGCGCCAGCAGCTTTTGGCCCAAAACCGACTACTCTGGGGCCAACGTCCTGACTTTC
TRBJ2-5 TRBV7-2 few - CASSSPGPWETQYF TGTGCCAGCAGCTCGCCGGGCCCATGGGAGACCCAGTACTTC
TRBJ1-3 TRBV12-3/TRBV12-4 - - CASAWPGSGNTIYF TGTGCCAGCGCTTGGCCCGGGAGCGGAAACACCATATATTTT
TRBJ1-1 TRBV14 - - CASSHGGPLTEAFF TGTGCCAGCAGCCATGGAGGACCGTTAACTGAAGCTTTCTTT
TRBJ2-4 TRBV12-3/TRBV12-4 once TRBD2 CASRPTSGKNIQYF TGTGCCAGCAGGCCGACTAGCGGTAAAAACATTCAGTACTTC
TRBJ2-7 TRBV3-1 few TRBD1 CASSQVAQGDEQYF TGTGCCAGCAGCCAAGTAGCACAGGGGGACGAGCAGTACTTC
TRBJ1-2 TRBV27 few - CASSLAMGGPYGYTF TGTGCCAGCAGTTTAGCGATGGGGGGCCCCTATGGCTACACCTTC
TRBJ2-5 TRBV6-5 few - CASSYSAGFETQYF TGTGCCAGCAGTTACTCTGCCGGGTTCGAGACCCAGTACTTC
TRBJ2-3 TRBV7-2 few - CASNLGGPTDTQYF TGTGCCAGCAACTTGGGGGGGCCCACAGATACGCAGTATTTT
TRBJ2-5 TRBV29-1 - - CSAGRAGETQYF TGCAGCGCTGGACGGGCAGGGGAGACCCAGTACTTC
TRBJ1-1 TRBV15 - TRBD1 CATSSTQGTDTEAFF TGTGCCACCAGCAGTACACAGGGGACGGACACTGAAGCTTTCTTT
TRBJ2-5 TRBV15 few - CATSRTGGVQETQYF TGTGCCACCAGTAGGACAGGAGGGGTCCAAGAGACCCAGTACTTC
TRBJ2-3 TRBV6-5 - - CASSPEHRPSTDTQYF TGTGCCAGCAGTCCAGAACATCGTCCTAGCACAGATACGCAGTATTTT
TRBJ1-2 TRBV3-1 - - CASSQDTRQNYGYTF TGTGCCAGCAGCCAAGATACCCGACAGAACTATGGCTACACCTTC
TRBJ2-1 TRBV12-3/TRBV12-4 few TRBD2 CASSGLAGAHSYNEQFF TGTGCCAGCAGTGGACTAGCGGGGGCCCACTCCTACAATGAGCAGTTCTTC
TRBJ2-3 TRBV10-1 - TRBD2 CASSAVAGVNTDTQYF TGCGCCAGCAGTGCGGTAGCGGGAGTTAACACAGATACGCAGTATTTT
TRBJ2-7 TRBV20-1 many - CSARDHSHEQYF TGCAGTGCTAGAGATCACTCCCACGAGCAGTACTTC